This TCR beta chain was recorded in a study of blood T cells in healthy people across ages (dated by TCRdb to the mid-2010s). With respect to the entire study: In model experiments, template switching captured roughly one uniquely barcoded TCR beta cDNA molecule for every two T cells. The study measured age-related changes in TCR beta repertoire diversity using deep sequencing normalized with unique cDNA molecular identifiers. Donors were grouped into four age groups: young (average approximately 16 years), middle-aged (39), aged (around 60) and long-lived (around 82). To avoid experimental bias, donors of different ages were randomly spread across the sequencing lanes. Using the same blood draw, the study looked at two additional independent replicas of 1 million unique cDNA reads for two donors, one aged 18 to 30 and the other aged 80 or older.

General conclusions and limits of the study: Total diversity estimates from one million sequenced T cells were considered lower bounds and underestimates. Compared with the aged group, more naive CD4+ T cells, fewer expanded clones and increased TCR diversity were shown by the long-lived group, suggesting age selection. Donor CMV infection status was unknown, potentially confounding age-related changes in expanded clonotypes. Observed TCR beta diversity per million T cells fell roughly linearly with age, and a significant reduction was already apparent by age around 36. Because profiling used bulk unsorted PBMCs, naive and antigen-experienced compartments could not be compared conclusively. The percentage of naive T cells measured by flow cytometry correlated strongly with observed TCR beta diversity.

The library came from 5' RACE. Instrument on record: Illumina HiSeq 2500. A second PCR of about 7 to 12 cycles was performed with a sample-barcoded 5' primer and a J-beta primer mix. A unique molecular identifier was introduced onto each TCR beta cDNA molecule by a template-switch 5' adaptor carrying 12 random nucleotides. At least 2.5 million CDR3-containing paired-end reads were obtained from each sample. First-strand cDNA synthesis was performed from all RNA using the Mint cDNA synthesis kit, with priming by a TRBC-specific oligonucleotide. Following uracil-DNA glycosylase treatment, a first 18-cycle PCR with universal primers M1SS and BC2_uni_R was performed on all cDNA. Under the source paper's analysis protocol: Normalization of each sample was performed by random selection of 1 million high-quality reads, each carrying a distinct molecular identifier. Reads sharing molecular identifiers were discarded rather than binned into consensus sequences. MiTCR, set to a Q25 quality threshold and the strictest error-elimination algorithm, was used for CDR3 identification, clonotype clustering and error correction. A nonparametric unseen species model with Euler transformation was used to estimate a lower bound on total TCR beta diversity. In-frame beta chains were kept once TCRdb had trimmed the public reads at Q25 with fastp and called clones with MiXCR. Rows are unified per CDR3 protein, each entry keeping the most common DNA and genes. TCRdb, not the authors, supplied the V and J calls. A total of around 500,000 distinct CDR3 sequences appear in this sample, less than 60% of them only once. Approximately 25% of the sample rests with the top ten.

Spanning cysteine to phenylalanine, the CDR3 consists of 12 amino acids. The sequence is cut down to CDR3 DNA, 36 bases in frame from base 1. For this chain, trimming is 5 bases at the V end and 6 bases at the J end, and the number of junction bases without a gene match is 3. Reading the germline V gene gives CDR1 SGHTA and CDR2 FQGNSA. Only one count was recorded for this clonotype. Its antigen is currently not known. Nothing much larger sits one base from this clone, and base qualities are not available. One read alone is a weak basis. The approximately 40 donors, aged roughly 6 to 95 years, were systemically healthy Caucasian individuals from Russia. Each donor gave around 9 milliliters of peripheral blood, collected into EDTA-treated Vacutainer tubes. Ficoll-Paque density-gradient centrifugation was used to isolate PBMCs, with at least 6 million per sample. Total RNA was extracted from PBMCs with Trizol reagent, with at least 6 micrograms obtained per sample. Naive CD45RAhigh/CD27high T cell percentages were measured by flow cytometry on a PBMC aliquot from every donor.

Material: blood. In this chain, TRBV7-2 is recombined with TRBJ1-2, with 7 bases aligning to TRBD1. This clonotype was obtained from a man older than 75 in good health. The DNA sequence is TGTGCCAGCAGCGCAGGGGGGCATGGCTACACCTTC. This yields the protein CASSAGGHGYTF.